This T cell receptor beta chain was identified in a study of vaccination effects on CD4 cells after COVID-19. Overall study results and limits: Substantial clonal contraction characterized both infection- and vaccine-induced clones late after vaccination.

For this clone: No antigen is known for it.

The data were produced by immunoSEQ multiplex PCR, yet TCRdb's version contains in-frame clones alone and is incomplete. This table has some 70,000 clones, 75% to 85% appearing once. Under the ViraFEST assay, PBMC were stimulated with viral peptide pools so that antigen-specific CD4+ T cells expanded. Sequencing was performed afterwards. With 9 to 11 days of culture completed, CD4+ T cells were isolated. The vaccine given was either BNT162b2 or mRNA-1273, in two doses. Previously uninfected by SARS-CoV-2, the vaccine recipients also showed negative nucleocapsid antibodies. Days 3 and 7 saw half the medium replaced with IL-2 medium. Trimming shortened V by 4 bases and J by 5 bases, and 15 bases separated the two germline ends. Germline assignment: CDR1 SGHNT and CDR2 YYREEE (reference sequence). This CDR3 has 14 amino acids.

Specimen: CD4+ T cells from PBMCs cultured with HCoV-229E spike peptides, collected after COVID-19 vaccination. The TCR comes from a human donor who received a COVID-19 vaccine. This chain links TRBV5-4 with TRBJ2-5; D might be TRBD2 (7 bases). The CDR3 here is CASSPRGGTETQYF. The CDR3 region has the DNA TGTGCCAGCAGCCCTAGGGGGGGTACGGAGACCCAGTACTTC.